The 18 T cell receptor beta chains given below trace back to one sample, sequenced in a study of cytomegalovirus exposure and HLA in healthy donors (dated by TCRdb to about 2017). The receptor library was made with the immunoSEQ multiplex PCR assay. A mixture of 60 forward primers for TCR Vbeta segments and 13 reverse primers for TCR Jbeta segments was used in the multiplex PCR. TCRdb provides this immuneACCESS table in a form limited to in-frame rearrangements. Some clones are lacking; in checked studies, under half of them reflect an unresolved V gene, and why the rest are absent is not known. The data table for this sample lists more than 45,000 clones. Jointly, the top ten make up around 12% of the sample. The sample consisted of PBMCs. The receptor source for this set is a woman aged 55 to 70 in good health and CMV-seropositive.

The chain couples TRBV28 to TRBJ1-2; weak D call: TRBD1 (6 bases). In germline, CDR1 is MDHEN, CDR2 SYDVKM. The CDR3 covers 15 residues. V lost 3 bases and J 8 bases, leaving 19 bases between the germline ends. The CDR3 coding sequence is TGTGCCAGCAGTTTCCCCCCTTCACAGGGAAAAGGCTACACCTTC. Translation: CASSFPPSQGKGYTF.

The chain links TRBV19 to TRBJ1-5; maybe TRBD1 (6 bases). CDR1 is LNHDA and CDR2 is SQIVND in the germline V gene (reference sequence). The CDR3 is 13 amino acids. V was trimmed by 5 bases and J by 15 bases, leaving 20 bases between them. As DNA, the CDR3 is TGTGCCAGTAGTTCCGGGGGGGCAGTCATGGGGCATTTT. This codes for CASSSGGAVMGHF. The full variable domain, rest sourced from reference TRBV19 and TRBJ1-5, is DGGITQSPKYLFRKEGQNVTLSCEQNLNHDAMYWYRQDPGQGLRLIYYSQIVNDFQKGDIAEGYSVSREKKESFPLTVTSAQKNPTAFYLCASSSGGAVMGHFGDGTRLSIL.

The V gene is TRBV6-1, the J gene TRBJ2-2, with a tentative D call TRBD1 (5 bases). V shed 3 bases and J shed 0 bases, with 8 bases lying between them. CDR1 is MNHNS, CDR2 SASEGT, per germline. This CDR3 spans 15 amino acids. The CDR3 is CASSEGRANTGELFF. DNA for the CDR3: TGTGCCAGCAGTGAGGGCAGGGCGAACACCGGGGAGCTGTTTTTT.

The chain carries TRBV13 and TRBJ1-6; unclear D gene. The V end lost 5 bases, the J end lost 8 bases, and 13 bases lay between the germline ends. Germline V gene sequence: CDR1 PRHDT, CDR2 FYEKMQ (reference sequence). The CDR3 consists of 14 residues. The chain's CDR3 is CASSPRGFDSPLHF. For the CDR3, the DNA is TGTGCCAGCAGCCCGAGAGGGTTTGATTCACCCCTCCACTTT.

About this clone: Its ends do not fully match the called genes, so a read error is possible. The sample holds other DNA sequences that translate to the same CDR3. This chain links TRBV7-9 with TRBJ1-6; D perhaps matches TRBD1 (6 bases). Germline CDR1 SEHNR, CDR2 FQNEAQ (reference sequence). The CDR3 runs 15 residues. In nucleotides, the CDR3 is TGTGCCAGCAGCCCCGGGGACATAGATAATTCACCCCTACACTTT. Translating it yields CASSPGDIDNSPLHF.

V usage is TRBV4-3 and J usage is TRBJ1-6, with no clear D. V lost 0 bases to trimming and J lost 9 bases, with 12 bases between them. This CDR3 has 15 residues. The V gene's germline CDR1 is LGHNA and CDR2 YSLEER. For the CDR3, the DNA is TGCGCCAGCAGCCAAGATGCCGGGTCGGGTTCACCCCTCCACTTT. Its translation: CASSQDAGSGSPLHF.

V is TRBV11-2 and J is TRBJ1-2, with 10 bases that match TRBD1. This CDR3 is 18 amino acids long. Germline values: CDR1 SGHAT, CDR2 FQNNGV. The V segment lost 5 bases and the J segment 7 bases; nucleotides outside the gene matches: 19. The CDR3: CASSLPVPGQGSEGGYTF. CDR3 DNA sequence: TGTGCCAGCAGCCTTCCCGTCCCGGGACAGGGGAGTGAAGGTGGCTACACCTTC.

The chain is built from TRBV18 and TRBJ1-1; 7 bases match TRBD1. The CDR3 runs to 14 residues. Germline CDR1 and CDR2: KGHSH and LQKENI. Losses at the gene ends were 3 bases for V and 7 bases for J; bases not matched to a gene: 8. The CDR3 bases are TGTGCCAGCTCACCGATTGGGCAGGGGGGTGAAGCTTTCTTT. As protein: CASSPIGQGGEAFF.

The CDR3 spells CASSLGTEARETQYF. The DNA of the CDR3 is TGTGCCAGCAGTTTGGGTACGGAGGCCCGGGAGACCCAGTACTTC. The chain carries TRBV27 and TRBJ2-5, with D possibly matching TRBD2 (5 bases). CDR1 and CDR2 (germline): MNHEY, SMNVEV (reference sequence). This CDR3 contains 15 residues. Trimming left V 3 bases short and J 5 bases short, with 16 bases between.

This chain uses TRBV4-1 with TRBJ2-1; a weak D match, TRBD2 (6 bases). Germline assignment: CDR1 MGHRA and CDR2 YSYEKL. Deletions cut 6 bases from V and 9 bases from J, with 12 bases between. This CDR3 spans 12 amino acids. The CDR3 region is CASSSAGLEQFF. CDR3 coding DNA: TGCGCCAGCAGTTCGGCGGGACTTGAGCAGTTCTTC.

The chain is built from TRBV4-3 and TRBJ1-2; D is possibly TRBD1 (6 bases). CDR3 length: 16 amino acids. Germline assignment: CDR1 LGHNA and CDR2 YSLEER. V lost 1 base and J lost 0, with 12 bases in between. This chain's CDR3 is CASSQVKDSANYGYTF. Written as DNA, the CDR3 is TGCGCCAGCAGCCAAGTGAAGGACAGCGCTAACTATGGCTACACCTTC.

The chain uses TRBV10-3 and TRBJ2-7; 8 bases agree with TRBD1. This CDR3 is 15 amino acids long. V dropped 7 bases and J dropped 2; count of bases not matched to a gene: 10. CDR1 ENHRY and CDR2 SYGVKD come from the germline V gene. The CDR3 DNA is TGTGCCATCACCGGAGGACAGGGTTTAGCCTACGAGCAGTACTTC. The encoded protein is CAITGGQGLAYEQYF.

The CDR3 bases are TGTGCCAGCAGCCCGGAGAGGAGTGCGTCCTACGAGCAGTACTTC. Its translation is CASSPERSASYEQYF. This rearrangement joins TRBV27 to TRBJ2-7; no firm D call. Per germline, CDR1 MNHEY and CDR2 SMNVEV (reference sequence). The CDR3 loop spans 15 amino acids. Trimming shortened V by 6 bases and J by 1 base, and 16 bases separated the two germline ends.

The chain couples TRBV5-1 to TRBJ1-5; TRBD1 is a possible D gene (5 bases). Trimming took off 4 bases at V and 5 bases at J, with 13 bases between the two ends. CDR1 SGHRS and CDR2 YFSETQ come from the germline V gene. The CDR3 consists of 14 residues. The CDR3 nucleotides read TGCGCCAGCAGCGGGGGGGGAAAGGATCAGCCCCAGCATTTT. This gives the protein CASSGGGKDQPQHF.

The rearrangement links TRBV13 to TRBJ1-1, with D unresolved. The CDR3 sequence is 15 residues long. V shed 0 bases and J shed 0 bases, with 8 bases lying between them. Germline CDR1 is PRHDT and CDR2 is FYEKMQ (reference sequence). CDR3 protein: CASSLGAGLNTEAFF. The CDR3, as DNA: TGTGCCAGCAGCTTAGGCGCGGGTCTGAACACTGAAGCTTTCTTT.

The gene calls are TRBV5-4 and TRBJ1-1; 8 bases agree with TRBD1. J lost 1 base, V lost 2 bases, and 1 base had no gene match. The length of the CDR3 is 14 residues. In germline, CDR1 is SGHNT, CDR2 YYREEE (reference sequence). CDR3 protein: CASSFGQGNTEAFF. The CDR3 bases are TGTGCCAGCAGCTTCGGACAGGGGAACACTGAAGCTTTCTTT.

CDR3 region: CASSLSRGYGYTF. The CDR3 nucleotides read TGTGCCAGCAGTTTGTCCCGGGGCTATGGCTACACCTTC. This chain joins TRBV28 and TRBJ1-2; D is ambiguous. Deletions cut 3 bases from V and 4 bases from J, with 9 bases between. Germline V gene sequence: CDR1 MDHEN, CDR2 SYDVKM. The CDR3 has 13 residues.

J is TRBJ1-4 and V is TRBV7-9; 8 bases are a match to TRBD1. Germline CDR1 and CDR2: SEHNR and FQNEAQ (reference sequence). With 4 bases clipped from V and 5 bases from J, the junction kept 6 bases outside the gene matches. This CDR3 region has 15 residues. CDR3 in amino acids: CASSSTGAGNEKLFF. CDR3 DNA sequence: TGTGCCAGCAGCTCGACAGGGGCTGGGAATGAAAAACTGTTTTTT.